This TCR beta chain derives from a study of identical twins. This clonotype was seen a handful of times. CDR1 MNHNS and CDR2 SASEGT come from the germline V gene. V dropped 10 bases and J dropped 4 bases, with 10 bases sitting between them. This CDR3 contains 11 residues. TCRdb used MiXCR to reprocess the 5' RACE reads, holding one entry per CDR3 protein. The repertoire has approximately 140,000 distinct CDR3 sequences, 3% to 4% of them found once; the top ten carry 8% to 8.5%. Material: memory T cells sorted from blood. The chain has TRBV6-1 and TRBJ1-2; D unresolved. The receptor's source is a man between 18 and 29 years old in good health. The CDR3 loop reads CATSVGYGYTF. In DNA form, the CDR3 reads TGTGCCACTTCGGTCGGCTATGGCTACACCTTC.